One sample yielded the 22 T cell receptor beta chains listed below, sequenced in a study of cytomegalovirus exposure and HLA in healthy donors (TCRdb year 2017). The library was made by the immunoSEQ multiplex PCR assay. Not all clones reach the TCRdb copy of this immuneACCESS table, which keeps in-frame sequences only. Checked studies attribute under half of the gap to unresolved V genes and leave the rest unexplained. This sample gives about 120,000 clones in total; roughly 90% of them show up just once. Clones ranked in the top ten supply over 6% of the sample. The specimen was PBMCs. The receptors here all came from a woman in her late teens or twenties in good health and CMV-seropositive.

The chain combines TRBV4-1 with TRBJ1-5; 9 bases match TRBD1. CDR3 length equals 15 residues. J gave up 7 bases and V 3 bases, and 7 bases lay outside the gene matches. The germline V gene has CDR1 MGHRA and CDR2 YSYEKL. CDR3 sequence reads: CASSQGDRAGQPQHF. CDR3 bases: TGCGCCAGCAGCCAGGGGGACAGGGCTGGGCAGCCCCAGCATTTT.

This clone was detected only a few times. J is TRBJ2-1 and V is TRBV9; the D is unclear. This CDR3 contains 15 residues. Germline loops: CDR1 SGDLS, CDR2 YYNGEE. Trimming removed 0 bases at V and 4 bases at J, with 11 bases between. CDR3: CASSVGGADYNEQFF. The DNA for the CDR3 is TGTGCCAGCAGCGTAGGTGGAGCCGATTACAATGAGCAGTTCTTC. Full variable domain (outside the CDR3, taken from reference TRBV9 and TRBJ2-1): DSGVTQTPKHLITATGQRVTLRCSPRSGDLSVYWYQQSLDQGLQFLIQYYNGEERAKGNILERFSAQQFPDLHSELNLSSLELGDSALYFCASSVGGADYNEQFFGPGTRLTVL.

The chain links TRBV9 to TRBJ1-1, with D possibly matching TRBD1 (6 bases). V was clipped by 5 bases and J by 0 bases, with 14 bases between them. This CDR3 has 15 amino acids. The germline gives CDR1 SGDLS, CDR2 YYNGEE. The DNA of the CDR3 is TGTGCCAGCAGTAGACAGGACTTCATGAACACTGAAGCTTTCTTT. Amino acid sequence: CASSRQDFMNTEAFF.

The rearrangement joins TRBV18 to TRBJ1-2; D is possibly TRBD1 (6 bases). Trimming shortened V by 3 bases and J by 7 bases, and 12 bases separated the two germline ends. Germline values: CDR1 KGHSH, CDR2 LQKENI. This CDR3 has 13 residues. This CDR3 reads CASSPGQGLGYTF. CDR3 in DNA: TGTGCCAGCTCACCGGGGCAGGGGCTTGGCTACACCTTC.

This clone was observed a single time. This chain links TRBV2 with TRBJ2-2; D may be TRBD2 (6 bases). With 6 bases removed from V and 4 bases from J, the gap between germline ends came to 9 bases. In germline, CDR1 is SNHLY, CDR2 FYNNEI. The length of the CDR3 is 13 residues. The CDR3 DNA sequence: TGTGCCAGCAGCCGGGGACTCACCGGGGAGCTGTTTTTT. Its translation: CASSRGLTGELFF.

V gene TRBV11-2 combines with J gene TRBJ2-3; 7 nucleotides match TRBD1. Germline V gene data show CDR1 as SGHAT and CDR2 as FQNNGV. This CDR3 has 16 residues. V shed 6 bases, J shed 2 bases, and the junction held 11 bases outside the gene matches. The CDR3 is CASSPTGATYTDTQYF. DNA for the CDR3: TGTGCCAGCAGTCCCACAGGGGCCACGTACACAGATACGCAGTATTTT.

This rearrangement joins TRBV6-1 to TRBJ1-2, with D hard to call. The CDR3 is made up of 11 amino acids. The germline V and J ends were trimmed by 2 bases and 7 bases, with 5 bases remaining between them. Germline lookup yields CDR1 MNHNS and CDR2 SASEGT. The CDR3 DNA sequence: TGTGCCAGCAGTGAAAGCCCTGGCTACACCTTC. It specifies CASSESPGYTF.

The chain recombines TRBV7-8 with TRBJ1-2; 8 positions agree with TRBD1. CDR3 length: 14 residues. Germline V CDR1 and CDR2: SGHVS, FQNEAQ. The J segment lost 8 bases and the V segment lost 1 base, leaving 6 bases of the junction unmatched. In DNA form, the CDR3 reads TGTGCCAGCAGCTTAGGACAGGGGACGTCGGGCTACACCTTC. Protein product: CASSLGQGTSGYTF.

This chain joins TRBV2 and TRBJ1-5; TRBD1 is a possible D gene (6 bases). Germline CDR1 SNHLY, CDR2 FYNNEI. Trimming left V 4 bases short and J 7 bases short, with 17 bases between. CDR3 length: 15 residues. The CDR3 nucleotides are TGTGCCAGCAGTGGGGGACACCCTTCTCGCCAGCCCCAGCATTTT. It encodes CASSGGHPSRQPQHF.

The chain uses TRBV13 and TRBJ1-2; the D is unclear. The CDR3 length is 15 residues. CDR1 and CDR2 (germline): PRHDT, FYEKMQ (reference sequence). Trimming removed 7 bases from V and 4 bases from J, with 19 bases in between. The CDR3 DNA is TGTGCCAGCACCATCGGGAACAGTAACGGCTATGGCTACACCTTC. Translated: CASTIGNSNGYGYTF.

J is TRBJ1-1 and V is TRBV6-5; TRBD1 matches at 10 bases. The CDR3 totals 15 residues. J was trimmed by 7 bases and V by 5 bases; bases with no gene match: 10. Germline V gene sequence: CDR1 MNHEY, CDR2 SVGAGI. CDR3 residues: CASSLSTGGNGEAFF. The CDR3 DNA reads TGTGCCAGCAGTCTCTCGACAGGGGGCAATGGTGAAGCTTTCTTT.

CDR3 sequence (DNA): TGTGCCTGGAGTGTTGCCGGACGGGGTGGTATTCAGCCCCAGCATTTT. The encoded protein is CAWSVAGRGGIQPQHF. V is TRBV30 and J is TRBJ1-5; D not resolved. Per the germline V gene, CDR1 is GTSNPN and CDR2 is SVGIG (reference sequence). V was shortened by 0 bases and J by 6 bases, with 18 bases between the two germline ends. The CDR3 runs 16 residues.

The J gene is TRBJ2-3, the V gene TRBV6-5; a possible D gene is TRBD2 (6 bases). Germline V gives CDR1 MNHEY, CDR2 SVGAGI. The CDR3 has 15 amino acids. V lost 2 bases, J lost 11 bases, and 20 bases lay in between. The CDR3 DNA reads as TGTGCCAGCAGTTACGGGGTTAGCGGCGGGACGGAGCAGTATTTT. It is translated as CASSYGVSGGTEQYF.

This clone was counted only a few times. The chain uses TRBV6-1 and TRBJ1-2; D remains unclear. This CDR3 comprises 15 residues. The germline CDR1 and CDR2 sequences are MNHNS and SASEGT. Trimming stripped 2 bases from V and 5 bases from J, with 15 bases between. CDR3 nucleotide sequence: TGTGCCAGCAGTGAAACTAGGACGGATGGATATGGCTACACCTTC. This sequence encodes CASSETRTDGYGYTF.

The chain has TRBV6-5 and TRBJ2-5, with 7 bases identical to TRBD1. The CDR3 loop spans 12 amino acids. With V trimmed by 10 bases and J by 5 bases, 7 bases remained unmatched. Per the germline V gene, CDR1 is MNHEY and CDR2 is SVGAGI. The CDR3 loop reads CATQTGLETQYF. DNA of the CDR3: TGTGCCACCCAGACAGGGTTGGAGACCCAGTACTTC.

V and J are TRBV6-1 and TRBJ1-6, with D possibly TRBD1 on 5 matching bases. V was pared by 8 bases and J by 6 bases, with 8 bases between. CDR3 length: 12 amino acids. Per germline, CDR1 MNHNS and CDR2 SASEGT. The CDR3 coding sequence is TGTGCCAGCGGGGACTTTAATTCACCCCTCCACTTT. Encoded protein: CASGDFNSPLHF.

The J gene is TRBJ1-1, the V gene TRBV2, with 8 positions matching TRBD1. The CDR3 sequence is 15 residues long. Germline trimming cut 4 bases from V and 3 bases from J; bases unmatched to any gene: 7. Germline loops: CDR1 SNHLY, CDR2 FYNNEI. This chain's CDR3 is CASSAQGAKDTEAFF. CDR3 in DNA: TGTGCCAGCAGTGCCCAGGGGGCGAAGGACACTGAAGCTTTCTTT. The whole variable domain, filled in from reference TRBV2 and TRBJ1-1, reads EPEVTQTPSHQVTQMGQEVILRCVPISNHLYFYWYRQILGQKVEFLVSFYNNEISEKSEIFDDQFSVERPDGSNFTLKIRSTKLEDSAMYFCASSAQGAKDTEAFFGQGTRLTVV.

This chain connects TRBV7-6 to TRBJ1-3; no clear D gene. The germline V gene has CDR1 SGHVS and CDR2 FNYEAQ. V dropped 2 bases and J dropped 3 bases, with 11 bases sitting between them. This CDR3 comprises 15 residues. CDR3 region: CASSLSSVRGNTIYF. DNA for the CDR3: TGTGCCAGCAGCTTATCATCGGTCCGTGGAAACACCATATATTTT.

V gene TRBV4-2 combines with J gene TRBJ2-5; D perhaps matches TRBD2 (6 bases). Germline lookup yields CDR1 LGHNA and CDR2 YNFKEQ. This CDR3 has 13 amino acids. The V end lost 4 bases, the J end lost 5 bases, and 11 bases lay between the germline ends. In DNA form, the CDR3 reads TGTGCCAGCAGCCCGCCCGGAGGGGAGACCCAGTACTTC. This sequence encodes CASSPPGGETQYF.

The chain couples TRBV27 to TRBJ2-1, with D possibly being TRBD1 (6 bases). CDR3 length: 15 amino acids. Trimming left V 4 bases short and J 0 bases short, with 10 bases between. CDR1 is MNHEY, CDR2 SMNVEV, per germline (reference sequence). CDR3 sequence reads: CASSSRGPSYNEQFF. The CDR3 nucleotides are TGTGCCAGCAGTTCCAGGGGCCCCTCCTACAATGAGCAGTTCTTC.

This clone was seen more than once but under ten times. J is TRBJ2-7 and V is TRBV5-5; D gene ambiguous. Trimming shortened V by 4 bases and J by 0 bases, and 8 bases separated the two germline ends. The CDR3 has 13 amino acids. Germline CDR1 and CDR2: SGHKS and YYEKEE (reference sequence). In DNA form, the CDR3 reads TGTGCCAGCAGCATCTCAGGCTCCTACGAGCAGTACTTC. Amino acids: CASSISGSYEQYF.

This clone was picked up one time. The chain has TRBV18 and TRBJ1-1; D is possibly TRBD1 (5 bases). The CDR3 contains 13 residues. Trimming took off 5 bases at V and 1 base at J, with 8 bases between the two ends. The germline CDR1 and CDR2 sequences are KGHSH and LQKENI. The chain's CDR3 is CASSGTQNTEAFF. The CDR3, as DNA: TGTGCCAGCTCAGGGACTCAGAACACTGAAGCTTTCTTT.